This T cell receptor beta chain is drawn from a study of CD8+ T cells in alopecia areata. Findings of the study overall: Besides other cells, scalp samples also yield sequences of resident alphabeta T cells from normal skin. Greater clonality was observed in lesional scalp samples, especially alopecia totalis/universalis, versus normal scalp. Possibly because of HLA-related factors, TCR sharing was less clear across patients than in mice.

This CDR3 has 14 residues. Germline CDR1 is SNHLY and CDR2 is FYNNEI. V lost 4 bases and J 2 bases, leaving 9 bases between the germline ends. PBMCs yielded sorted CD4+ and CD8+ T cells. On this clone: No antigen is known for it.

Following extraction, RNA underwent reverse transcription to cDNA, which served as the sequencing template. Clones were read by immunoSEQ multiplex PCR, and TCRdb kept only the in-frame ones, dropping some. The sample lists around 120,000 clones, 55% to 65% occurring once. The source material was CD4+ T cells sorted from blood. The receptor was derived from a human donor in good health. The V gene is TRBV2, the J gene TRBJ1-5; a weak D match, TRBD1 (5 bases). The CDR3 nucleotides read TGTGCCAGCAGTGGGGACGGGGGCAATCAGCCCCAGCATTTT. This translates into CASSGDGGNQPQHF.